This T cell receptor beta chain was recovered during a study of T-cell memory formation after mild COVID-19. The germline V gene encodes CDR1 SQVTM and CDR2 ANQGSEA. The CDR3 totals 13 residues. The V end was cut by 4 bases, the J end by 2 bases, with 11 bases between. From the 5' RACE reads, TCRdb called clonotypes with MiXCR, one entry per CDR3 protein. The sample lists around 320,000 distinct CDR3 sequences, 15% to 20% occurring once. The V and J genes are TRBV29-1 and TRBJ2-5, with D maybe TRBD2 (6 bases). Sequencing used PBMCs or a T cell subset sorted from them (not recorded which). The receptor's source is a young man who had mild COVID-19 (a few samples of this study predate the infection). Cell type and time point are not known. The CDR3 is CSVAGVGQETQYF. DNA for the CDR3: TGCAGCGTTGCGGGGGTCGGACAAGAGACCCAGTACTTC.